This TCR beta chain is drawn from a study of blood T cell repertoires in COVID-19 (dated by TCRdb to about 2020). As for the study more broadly: Samples covering the acute and convalescent phases of COVID-19 were provided by collaborators in the United States, Italy and Spain. The repertoires were released in a freely available public database meant as a resource for research on the immune response to SARS-CoV-2. A de-identified subject ID, COVID-19 status, age in years and sex were almost always included in the sample metadata. Where available, HLA class I and class II types were obtained from metadata supplied by the sample provider rather than from assay-based typing. The prospective study material was composed of cDNA or gDNA derived from T cells, B-cell-depleted T cells, or PBMCs. Samples were obtained from the ongoing ImmuneRACE study (first 160 participants) and from 1,000 to 1,500 subjects provided by 6 global collaborators. Deeply sampled blood TCRbeta repertoires from subjects exposed to, actively infected with, or recovered from COVID-19 were included in the dataset.

Study-wide findings and limitations: Clinical and demographic metadata were provided uncurated, with the amount varying by source and participant.

Each collaborating institution followed its own protocols to collect whole blood in K2EDTA tubes. For TCRbeta analysis, collaborator samples were shipped as frozen whole blood, as isolated PBMCs, or as DNA extracted from either sample type. This clone is a singleton in its sample. Its antigen remains unidentified. No qualities accompany the bases; no much larger clone lies one base away. The germline ends are 6 bases apart after V is trimmed by 2 bases and J by 1 base. CDR1 and CDR2, per the germline V gene (reference sequence), are LGHDT and YNNKEL. The CDR3 goes from the cysteine to the phenylalanine over 14 residues. CDR3 DNA is the only sequence kept; it has 42 bases, read in frame from the first base. TCRbeta CDR3 regions were amplified from genomic DNA using the immunoSEQ Assay, a bias-controlled multiplex PCR. Processing in the source paper ran as follows. Within the assay, amplification of reference gene primers was used to estimate how many nucleated cells each sample contained. To quantify the absolute abundance of each unique TCRbeta CDR3 rearrangement, sequence reads were collapsed and filtered. For each sample, productive Simpson clonality was calculated by taking the square root of Simpson's diversity index across productive rearrangements. In TCRdb, the immuneACCESS table is reduced to in-frame sequences with V and J assigned. These tables do not hold every clone; where another copy was compared, an unresolved V gene accounts for under half, and the others remain unexplained. Clone size and the V and J calls come from that table; the DNA yielded D and trimming. Present in this sample are 40,000 to 45,000 clones, roughly 85% of which were seen just once. Roughly 4.3% of the sample is in the top ten clones.

Sequencing was done on a sample of peripheral blood. Recombination linked TRBV3-1 (or the pseudogene TRBV3-2) to TRBJ1-5; the D gene is unclear. The origin of this receptor is a man between 60 and 70 years old with acute or convalescent COVID-19. In nucleotide form, the sequence is TGTGCCAGCAGCCAAATGGAGAGCAATCAGCCCCAGCATTTT. Translation gives CASSQMESNQPQHF.